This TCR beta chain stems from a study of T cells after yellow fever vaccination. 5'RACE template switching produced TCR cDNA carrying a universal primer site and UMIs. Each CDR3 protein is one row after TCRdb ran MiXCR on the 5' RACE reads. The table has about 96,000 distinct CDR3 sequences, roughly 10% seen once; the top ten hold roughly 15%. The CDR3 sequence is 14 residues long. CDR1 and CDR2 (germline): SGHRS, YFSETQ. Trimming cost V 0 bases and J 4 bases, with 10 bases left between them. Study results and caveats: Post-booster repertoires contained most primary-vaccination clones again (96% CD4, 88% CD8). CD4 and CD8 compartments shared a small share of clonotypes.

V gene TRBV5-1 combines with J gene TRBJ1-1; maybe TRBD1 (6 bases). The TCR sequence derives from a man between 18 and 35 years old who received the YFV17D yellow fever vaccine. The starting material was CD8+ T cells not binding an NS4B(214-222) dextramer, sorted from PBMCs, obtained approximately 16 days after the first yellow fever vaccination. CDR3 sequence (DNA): TGCGCCAGCAGCTTGGACAGGGCGAGCACTGAAGCTTTCTTT. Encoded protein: CASSLDRASTEAFF. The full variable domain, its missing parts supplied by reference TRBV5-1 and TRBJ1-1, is KAGVTQTPRYLIKTRGQQVTLSCSPISGHRSVSWYQQTPGQGLQFLFEYFSETQRNKGNFPGRFSGRQFSNSRSEMNVSTLELGDSALYLCASSLDRASTEAFFGQGTRLTVV.